Below, one T cell receptor beta chain is given with its context. The sample belongs to a study of OX40 agonist ivuxolimab in advanced cancers. Profiling relied on immunoSEQ multiplex PCR, and the TCRdb table lists in-frame clones only, not all of them. The sample has roughly 72,000 clones, 75% to 90% seen once. Per the germline V gene, CDR1 is MGHRA and CDR2 is YSYEKL. Germline trimming cut 1 base from V and 5 bases from J; bases unmatched to any gene: 7. The CDR3 runs to 15 residues. The receptor was isolated from an adult with an advanced solid tumor such as melanoma, head and neck, liver or kidney cancer. V and J are TRBV4-1 and TRBJ2-5; TRBD1 aligns across 7 bases. The sample in question was CD4+ or CD8+ T cells sorted from blood, obtained in a trial of the OX40 agonist ivuxolimab. The CDR3 nucleotides read TGCGCCAGCAGCCAAGGAGACAGGGTGGTGGAGACCCAGTACTTC. Translation: CASSQGDRVVETQYF.